This passage covers 8 T cell receptor beta chains from one sample sequenced in a study of read filtering for tumor transcriptome and immune sequencing. This library used roughly 0.4 ug RNA and molecular barcoded adaptors spanning alpha/delta and beta/gamma chains. Using its own MiXCR run on the reads, TCRdb lists one record per CDR3 protein. This sample has around 140,000 distinct CDR3 sequences; roughly 13% occur once, and the top ten carry 8.4%. Source material: a population of CD138-negative cells sorted from bone marrow. Receptors were obtained from a donor aged 40 or over with multiple myeloma.

This clonotype has at least ten counts. The chain employs TRBV10-3 and TRBJ2-1; TRBD2 aligns across 10 bases. V lost 10 bases and J lost 8; bases outside the gene matches: 8. The CDR3 covers 13 residues. Per the germline V gene, CDR1 is ENHRY and CDR2 is SYGVKD. The CDR3 region has the DNA TGTGCCACCTCGGGACTAGCGATCGATGAGCAGTTCTTC. Its protein is CATSGLAIDEQFF.

This clonotype was observed many times. The J gene is TRBJ2-5, the V gene TRBV5-1; 7 nucleotides agree with TRBD1. CDR3 length: 13 residues. Trimming took 4 bases from V and 2 from J; bases not matched to a gene: 2. Germline-derived CDR1 and CDR2 are SGHRS and YFSETQ. The CDR3 sequence: CASSGTAQETQYF. The CDR3 DNA reads TGCGCCAGCAGCGGGACAGCTCAAGAGACCCAGTACTTC.

This clonotype has ten or more counts. The genes are TRBV7-2 and TRBJ2-3; TRBD1 agrees at 10 bases. CDR3 length: 19 residues. The V and J ends lost 5 bases and 0 bases, in that order; junction bases with no gene match: 14. Germline CDR1 is SGHTA and CDR2 is FQGNSA. In DNA form, the CDR3 reads TGTGCCAGCAGCCCCCGGGACAGGGGCCCGAACCCTAGCACAGATACGCAGTATTTT. It is translated as CASSPRDRGPNPSTDTQYF.

This clonotype was detected ten times or more. The J gene is TRBJ2-2, the V gene TRBV7-8; D might be TRBD2 (6 bases). Per germline, CDR1 SGHVS and CDR2 FQNEAQ. The CDR3 has 16 amino acids. Trimming pared 5 bases from V and 1 base from J, leaving 14 bases between. CDR3 sequence reads: CASSPDYTGNTGELFF. For the CDR3, the DNA is TGTGCCAGCAGCCCGGACTACACGGGGAACACCGGGGAGCTGTTTTTT. Filled out from reference TRBV7-8 and TRBJ2-2, the complete variable domain reads GAGVSQSPRYKVAKRGQDVALRCDPISGHVSLFWYQQALGQGPEFLTYFQNEAQLDKSGLPSDRFFAERPEGSVSTLKIQRTQQEDSAVYLCASSPDYTGNTGELFFGEGSRLTVL.

This clonotype was observed at least ten times. The chain employs TRBV29-1 and TRBJ2-1; D might be TRBD2 (5 bases). Trimming stripped 4 bases from V and 3 bases from J, with 13 bases between. Looked up from germline, CDR1 is SQVTM and CDR2 is ANQGSEA. The CDR3 contains 14 residues. CDR3 nucleotide sequence: TGCAGCGTTGCGGCCGAGCGGATCTACAATGAGCAGTTCTTC. It translates to CSVAAERIYNEQFF.

This clonotype was counted once. The rearrangement links TRBV12-3 or TRBV12-4 to TRBJ1-2; the D gene is possibly TRBD1 (6 bases). CDR3 size: 14 residues. The V and J ends lost 5 bases and 5 bases respectively, with 15 bases between them. CDR3 in amino acids: CASSTNREVYGYTF. The CDR3 DNA sequence: TGTGCCAGCAGTACGAACAGGGAAGTGTATGGCTACACCTTC.

The sample holds many counts of this clonotype. This chain joins TRBV4-2 and TRBJ1-3, with a possible D match to TRBD1 (6 bases). Trimming took off 1 base at V and 0 bases at J, with 10 bases between the two ends. The CDR3 length is 16 residues. Germline V gene data show CDR1 as LGHNA and CDR2 as YNFKEQ. DNA for the CDR3: TGTGCCAGCAGCCAAGGGGACACCTACTCTGGAAACACCATATATTTT. Protein product: CASSQGDTYSGNTIYF.

This clonotype was counted only a few times. The rearrangement uses TRBV16 and TRBJ2-1, with D unresolved. The germline V gene encodes CDR1 KGHSY and CDR2 FQNENV. Trimming removed 4 bases from V and 2 bases from J, with 9 bases in between. This CDR3 contains 14 residues. The DNA of the CDR3 is TGTGCCAGCAGCCCTTATGCGACCTACAATGAGCAGTTCTTC. The encoded protein is CASSPYATYNEQFF.